A single sample gave rise to the 10 T cell receptor beta chains below, sequenced in a study of Graves' ophthalmopathy and Graves' hyperthyroidism. Beta-chain TCR CDR3 regions were amplified from RNA transcripts. Second-round multiplex PCR came after a first-round RT-PCR that employed HTBI primers. TCRdb itself ran the multiplex PCR reads through MiXCR, one entry per CDR3 protein. Seen here are about 400,000 distinct CDR3 sequences, about 16% observed once, and the top ten hold around 1.6%. The sample comprised peripheral blood. The receptors here all came from a woman in her late teens or twenties with Graves' ophthalmopathy.

This clonotype was seen at least ten times. The chain employs TRBV6-1 and TRBJ2-7; TRBD1 or TRBD2 may be the D gene (5 bases each). The CDR3 loop spans 14 amino acids. V lost 8 bases and J 0 bases, leaving 14 bases between the germline ends. From germline, CDR1 is MNHNS and CDR2 SASEGT. In nucleotides, the CDR3 is TGTGCCAGCGGGACGGACGGAAGCTCCTACGAGCAGTACTTC. It is translated as CASGTDGSSYEQYF.

The chain joins TRBV5-1 to TRBJ2-7; D might be TRBD2 (5 bases). The CDR3 length is 14 residues. CDR1 and CDR2 from the germline V gene are SGHRS and YFSETQ. The V end lost 4 bases, the J end lost 4 bases, and 15 bases lay between the germline ends. DNA of the CDR3: TGCGCCAGCAGCCCTGGACTGTCTGGGTACGAGCAGTACTTC. Translating gives CASSPGLSGYEQYF.

This clonotype was seen ten or more times. This rearrangement joins TRBV5-1 to TRBJ1-1; possibly TRBD1 for D (5 bases). Germline lookup yields CDR1 SGHRS and CDR2 YFSETQ. The CDR3 consists of 16 residues. Trimming shortened V by 1 base and J by 4 bases, and 17 bases separated the two germline ends. The CDR3 loop reads CASSLSGTVGRTEAFF. The CDR3 DNA reads TGCGCCAGCAGCTTGTCAGGGACCGTGGGTCGCACTGAAGCTTTCTTT.

This clonotype has a count of ten or more. This chain uses TRBV29-1 with TRBJ1-6; perhaps TRBD1 as D (6 bases). Germline V lookup: CDR1 SQVTM, CDR2 ANQGSEA. The CDR3 has 12 residues. V lost 7 bases and J lost 10, with 14 bases in between. The chain's CDR3 is CSAGDNHSPLHF. The CDR3 nucleotides are TGCAGCGCCGGGGACAATCACTCACCCCTCCACTTT. The full variable domain, in which reference TRBV29-1 and TRBJ1-6 provide the parts outside the CDR3, is SAVISQKPSRDICQRGTSLTIQCQVDSQVTMMFWYRQQPGQSLTLIATANQGSEATYESGFVIDKFPISRPNLTFSTLTVSNMSPEDSSIYLCSAGDNHSPLHFGNGTRLTVT.

The table lists this clonotype with many counts. This chain connects TRBV20-1 to TRBJ2-7; D may be TRBD1 or TRBD2 (5 bases each). Between the trimmed V and J ends, which lost 4 bases and 5 bases, there was a span of 15 bases. Germline V CDR1 and CDR2: DFQATT, SNEGSKA (reference sequence). The CDR3 has 13 residues. CDR3 amino acids: CSATGALGDEQYF. The CDR3 DNA reads TGCAGTGCTACCGGGGCCCTCGGGGACGAGCAGTACTTC.

The chain links TRBV12-5 to TRBJ1-5; D gene unclear. Germline loops: CDR1 LGHNT, CDR2 FRNRAP. Trimming took off 3 bases at V and 2 bases at J, with 17 bases between the two ends. This CDR3 spans 17 amino acids. CDR3 in amino acids: CASGFRRGIHGNQPQHF. The CDR3 region has the DNA TGTGCTAGTGGTTTCAGACGGGGAATCCATGGCAATCAGCCCCAGCATTTT.

The sample holds many counts of this clonotype. V is TRBV6-2 or TRBV6-3 and J is TRBJ2-1; 9 nucleotides match TRBD1. In germline, CDR1 is MNHEY, CDR2 SVGEGT. This CDR3 region has 15 residues. V shed 2 bases, J shed 9 bases, and the junction held 8 bases outside the gene matches. The CDR3 nucleotides read TGTGCCAGCAGTTACACCGGACAGGGGAGGGGTGAGCAGTTCTTC. This codes for CASSYTGQGRGEQFF.

This clonotype has a count of ten or more. The rearrangement uses TRBV6-2 or TRBV6-3 and TRBJ1-5, with 10 bases that match TRBD1. The CDR3 length is 17 residues. Germline loops: CDR1 MNHEY, CDR2 SVGEGT. V was pared by 6 bases and J by 4 bases, with 12 bases of the junction left unmatched. The CDR3 DNA sequence: TGTGCCAGCAGATTTGGGACAGGGGTTGTTCTGAATCAGCCCCAGCATTTT. This codes for CASRFGTGVVLNQPQHF.

V usage is TRBV7-8 and J usage is TRBJ2-7; 10 bases line up with TRBD2. CDR3 size: 17 residues. The ends lost 0 bases at V and 0 bases at J; junction bases unmatched: 5. Germline lookup yields CDR1 SGHVS and CDR2 FQNEAQ. CDR3 in amino acids: CASSLARTSGFSYEQYF. In DNA form, the CDR3 reads TGTGCCAGCAGCTTAGCAAGGACTAGCGGCTTCTCCTACGAGCAGTACTTC.

This clonotype was seen repeatedly, ten times or more. V is TRBV12-3 or TRBV12-4 and J is TRBJ1-5; D ambiguous. CDR3 length: 17 amino acids. Trimming shortened V by 2 bases and J by 4 bases, and 18 bases separated the two germline ends. The CDR3 here is CASSLLEGTLINQPQHF. Here the CDR3 DNA reads TGTGCCAGCAGTTTATTGGAGGGCACCCTGATTAATCAGCCCCAGCATTTT.